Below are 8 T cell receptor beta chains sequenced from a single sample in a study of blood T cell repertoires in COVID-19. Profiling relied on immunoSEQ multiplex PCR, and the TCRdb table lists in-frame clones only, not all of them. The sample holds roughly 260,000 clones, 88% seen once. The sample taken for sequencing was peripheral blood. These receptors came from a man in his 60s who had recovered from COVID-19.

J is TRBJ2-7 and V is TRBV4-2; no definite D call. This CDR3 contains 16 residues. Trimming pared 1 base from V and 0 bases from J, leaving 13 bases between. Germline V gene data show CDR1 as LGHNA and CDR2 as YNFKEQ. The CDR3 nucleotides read TGTGCCAGCAGCCAAGTGGCCGGAAGGAGCTCCTACGAGCAGTACTTC. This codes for CASSQVAGRSSYEQYF.

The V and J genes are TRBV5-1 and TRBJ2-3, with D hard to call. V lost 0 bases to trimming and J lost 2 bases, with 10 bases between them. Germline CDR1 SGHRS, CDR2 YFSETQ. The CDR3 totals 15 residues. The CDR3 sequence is CASSLGAAHTDTQYF. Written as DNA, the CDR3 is TGCGCCAGCAGCTTGGGTGCGGCCCACACAGATACGCAGTATTTT.

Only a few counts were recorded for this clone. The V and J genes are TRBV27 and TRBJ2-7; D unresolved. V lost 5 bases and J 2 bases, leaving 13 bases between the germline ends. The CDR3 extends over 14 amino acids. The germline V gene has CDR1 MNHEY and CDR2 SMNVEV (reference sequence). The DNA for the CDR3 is TGTGCCAGCAGTGGGCAAGGCAAGCCCTACGAGCAGTACTTC. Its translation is CASSGQGKPYEQYF.

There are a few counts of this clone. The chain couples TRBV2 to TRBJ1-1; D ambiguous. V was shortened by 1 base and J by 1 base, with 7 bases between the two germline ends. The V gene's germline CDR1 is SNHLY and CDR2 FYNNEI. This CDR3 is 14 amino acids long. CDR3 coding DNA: TGTGCCAGCAGTGAAGTCCGGGGGAACACTGAAGCTTTCTTT. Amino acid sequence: CASSEVRGNTEAFF.

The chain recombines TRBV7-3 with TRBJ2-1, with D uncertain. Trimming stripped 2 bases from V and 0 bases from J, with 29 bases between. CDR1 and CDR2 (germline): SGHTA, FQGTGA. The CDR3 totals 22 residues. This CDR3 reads CASSLYPASPRLRESSYNEQFF. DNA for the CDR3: TGTGCCAGCAGCTTATATCCCGCATCACCCCGCCTGCGCGAAAGCTCCTACAATGAGCAGTTCTTC.

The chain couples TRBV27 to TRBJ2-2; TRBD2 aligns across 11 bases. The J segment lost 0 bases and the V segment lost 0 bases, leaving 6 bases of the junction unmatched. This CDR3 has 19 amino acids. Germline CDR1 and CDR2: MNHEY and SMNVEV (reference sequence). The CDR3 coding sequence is TGTGCCAGCAGTTTATCACGACTAGCGGGGTCACCGAACACCGGGGAGCTGTTTTTT. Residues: CASSLSRLAGSPNTGELFF.

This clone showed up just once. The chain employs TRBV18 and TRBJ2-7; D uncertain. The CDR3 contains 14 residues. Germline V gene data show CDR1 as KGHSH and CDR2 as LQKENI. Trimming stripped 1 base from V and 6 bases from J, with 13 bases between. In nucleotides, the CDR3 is TGTGCCAGCTCACCACGAACTTTGCCTAGCGAGCAGTACTTC. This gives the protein CASSPRTLPSEQYF.

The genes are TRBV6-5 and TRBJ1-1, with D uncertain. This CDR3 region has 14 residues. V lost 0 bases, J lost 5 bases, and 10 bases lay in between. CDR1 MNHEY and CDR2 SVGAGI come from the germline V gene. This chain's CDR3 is CASSYSNGGTEAFF. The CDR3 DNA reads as TGTGCCAGCAGTTACTCGAACGGAGGGACTGAAGCTTTCTTT.